This record looks at one T cell receptor beta chain sequence and its context. The CDR3 length is 14 residues. Trimming removed 7 bases from V and 4 bases from J; junction bases left unmatched: 10. CDR1 and CDR2 (germline): MNHNY, SVGAGI (reference sequence). The method was immunoSEQ multiplex PCR; TCRdb's version includes in-frame clones alone and lacks a portion of them. The sample lists almost 35,000 clones; more than 90% were seen once. This sample stems from a study of preoperative IRX-2 immunotherapy in early breast cancer. Treatment indicated: preoperative locoregional IRX-2 cytokine immunotherapy. Preoperative locoregional IRX-2 cytokine immunotherapy was tested in the phase Ib source study.

The chain combines TRBV6-6 with TRBJ2-7; TRBD2 agrees at 7 bases. Sampling was carried out from a patient treated with IRX-2 immunotherapy. The clonotype comes from a human donor with breast cancer. For the CDR3, the DNA is TGTGCCAGCATTCCGGGAGGCACTAGATACGAGCAGTACTTC. Its translation is CASIPGGTRYEQYF.